This T cell receptor beta chain comes out of a study of blood T cells in healthy people across ages (dated by TCRdb to 2014 to 2015). For the study in its entirety: In model experiments, template switching captured roughly one uniquely barcoded TCR beta cDNA molecule for every two T cells. The donors were split into four age groups: young (average around 15 years), middle-aged (nearly 40), aged (approximately 60) and long-lived (approximately 89). To avoid experimental bias, donors of different ages were randomly spread across the sequencing lanes. The study analyzed two additional independent replicas of 1 million unique cDNA reads from the same blood draw for two donors, one aged 18 to 30 and one aged 80 or older. Age-related changes in TCR beta repertoire diversity were measured in the study by deep sequencing normalized with unique cDNA molecular identifiers.

A few counts support this clonotype. Its binding antigen is unknown. The sample holds no much larger clone one base away, and base qualities are not on file. The library was built by means of 5' RACE. TCRdb records Illumina HiSeq 2500 as the sequencer. A second roughly 6 to 12 cycle PCR used a sample-barcoded 5' primer and a J-beta primer mix. A unique molecular identifier was introduced onto each TCR beta cDNA molecule by a template-switch 5' adaptor carrying 12 random nucleotides. Each sample yielded at least 3 million CDR3-containing paired-end reads. All of the RNA was converted into first-strand cDNA using the Mint cDNA synthesis kit, with a TRBC-specific oligonucleotide serving as the primer. Following uracil-DNA glycosylase treatment, a first 18-cycle PCR with universal primers M1SS and BC2_uni_R was performed on all cDNA. The original methods were these. Normalization of each sample was performed by random selection of 1 million high-quality reads, each carrying a distinct molecular identifier. Instead of being binned into consensus sequences, reads that shared molecular identifiers were thrown out. MiTCR, with a Q25 quality threshold and the strictest error-elimination algorithm, was used for CDR3 identification, clonotype clustering and error correction. A nonparametric unseen species model with Euler transformation was used to estimate lower-bound total TCR beta diversity. TCRdb trimmed the raw reads at Q25, called clones with MiXCR and kept productive beta chains. Entries that share a CDR3 protein sequence are merged under the most common genes and DNA. The V and J calls, along with clone size, are taken from TCRdb and not from the paper's own processing. The sample table lists about 800,000 distinct CDR3 sequences, about 47% of them with a count of one. 18% of the sample is in the top ten clones.

The germline V gene yields MDHEN for CDR1 and SYDVKM for CDR2. Germline trimming: 5 bases from V, 4 bases from J; junction bases outside gene matches: 19. Including cysteine and phenylalanine, the CDR3 has 18 amino acids. The sequence is cut down to CDR3 DNA, 54 bases in frame from base 1. Donors were 30 to 45 systemically healthy Caucasian individuals from Russia aged roughly 6 to 90 years. Each donor gave 9.5 to 10 milliliters of peripheral blood, drawn into EDTA-treated Vacutainer tubes. PBMCs were isolated by Ficoll-Paque density-gradient centrifugation, with at least 6 million obtained per sample. Total RNA, at least 5.5 micrograms per sample, was extracted from PBMCs with Trizol reagent. For every donor, an aliquot of PBMCs went through flow cytometry to measure the percentages of naive CD45RAhigh/CD27high T cells. Findings and caveats that apply to the study as a whole: Compared with the aged group, the long-lived group had more naive CD4+ T cells, fewer expanded clones and increased TCR diversity, a pattern suggesting age selection. Observed TCR beta diversity per million T cells fell roughly linearly with age, and a significant reduction was already apparent by age about 38. Estimates of total diversity based on one million sequenced T cells were regarded as lower bounds and as underestimates. There was a strong correlation between observed TCR beta diversity and the percentage of naive T cells measured by flow cytometry. Because donor CMV infection status was unknown, age-related changes in expanded clonotypes were potentially confounded. Conclusive comparison of naive and antigen-experienced compartments was prevented by the profiling of bulk unsorted PBMCs.

Recombination joined TRBV28 with TRBJ2-5; 7 nucleotides in the junction match TRBD2. Specimen: blood. This receptor was identified in a man at least 80 years old in good health. The CDR3 here reads CASSSPTRWEAGRETQYF. In nucleotides, the sequence is TGTGCCAGCAGTAGCCCAACCCGGTGGGAAGCGGGAAGAGAGACCCAGTACTTC. The variable domain in full, with residues beyond the CDR3 obtained from the reference TRBV28 and TRBJ2-5 genes, is DVKVTQSSRYLVKRTGEKVFLECVQDMDHENMFWYRQDPGLGLRLIYFSYDVKMKEKGDIPEGYSVSREKKERFSLILESASTNQTSMYLCASSSPTRWEAGRETQYFGPGTRLLVL.